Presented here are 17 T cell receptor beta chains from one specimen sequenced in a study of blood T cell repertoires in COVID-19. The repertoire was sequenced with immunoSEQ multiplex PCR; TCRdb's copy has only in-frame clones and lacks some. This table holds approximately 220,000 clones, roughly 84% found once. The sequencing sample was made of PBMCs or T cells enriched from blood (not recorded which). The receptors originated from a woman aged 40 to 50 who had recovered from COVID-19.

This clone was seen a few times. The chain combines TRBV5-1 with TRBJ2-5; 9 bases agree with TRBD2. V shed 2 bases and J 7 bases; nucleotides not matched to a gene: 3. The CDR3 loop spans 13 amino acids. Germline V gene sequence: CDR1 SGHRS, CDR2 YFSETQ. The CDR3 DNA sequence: TGCGCCAGCAGCTTAGCGGGAGGAAGGACCCAGTACTTC. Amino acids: CASSLAGGRTQYF. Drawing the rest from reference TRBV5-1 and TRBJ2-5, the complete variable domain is KAGVTQTPRYLIKTRGQQVTLSCSPISGHRSVSWYQQTPGQGLQFLFEYFSETQRNKGNFPGRFSGRQFSNSRSEMNVSTLELGDSALYLCASSLAGGRTQYFGPGTRLLVL.

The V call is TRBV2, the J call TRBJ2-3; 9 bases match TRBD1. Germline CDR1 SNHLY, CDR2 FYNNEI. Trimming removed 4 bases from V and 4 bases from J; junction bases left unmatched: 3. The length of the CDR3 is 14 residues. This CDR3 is CASSAQGAADTQYF. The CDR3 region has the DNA TGTGCCAGCAGTGCACAGGGGGCAGCAGATACGCAGTATTTT.

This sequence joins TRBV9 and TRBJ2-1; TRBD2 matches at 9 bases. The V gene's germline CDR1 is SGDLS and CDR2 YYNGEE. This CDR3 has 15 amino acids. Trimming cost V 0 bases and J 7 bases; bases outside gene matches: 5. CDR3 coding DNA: TGTGCCAGCAGCGTAGTTAGCGGGAGAGGAAATGAGCAGTTCTTC. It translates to CASSVVSGRGNEQFF.

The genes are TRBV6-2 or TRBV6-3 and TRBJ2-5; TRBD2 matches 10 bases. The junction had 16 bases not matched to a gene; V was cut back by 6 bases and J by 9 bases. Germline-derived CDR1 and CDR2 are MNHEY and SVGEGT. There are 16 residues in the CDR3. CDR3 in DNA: TGTGCCAGCAGCCAGCCTCTAGCGGGAGAGAGTAGGGCCCAGTACTTC. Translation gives CASSQPLAGESRAQYF.

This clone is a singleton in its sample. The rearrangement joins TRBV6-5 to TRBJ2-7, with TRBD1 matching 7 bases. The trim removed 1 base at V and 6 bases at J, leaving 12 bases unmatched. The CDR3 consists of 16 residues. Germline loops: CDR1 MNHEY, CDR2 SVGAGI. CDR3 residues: CASSYYAGTEPGEQYF. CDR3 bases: TGTGCCAGCAGTTACTACGCCGGGACAGAACCGGGCGAGCAGTACTTC.

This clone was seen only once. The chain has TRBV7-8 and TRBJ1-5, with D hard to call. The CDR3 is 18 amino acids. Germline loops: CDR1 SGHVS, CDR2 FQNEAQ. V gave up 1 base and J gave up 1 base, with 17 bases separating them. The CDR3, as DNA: TGTGCCAGCAGCTTAGGAGGAGGGTCGGGCTGGAGCAATCAGCCCCAGCATTTT. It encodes CASSLGGGSGWSNQPQHF.

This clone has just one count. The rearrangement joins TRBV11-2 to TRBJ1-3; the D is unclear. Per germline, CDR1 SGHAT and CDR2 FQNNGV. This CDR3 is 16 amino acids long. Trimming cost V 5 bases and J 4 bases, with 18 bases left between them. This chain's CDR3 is CASSPRRTGSGNTIYF. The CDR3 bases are TGTGCCAGCAGCCCCCGTCGTACGGGGTCCGGAAACACCATATATTTT.

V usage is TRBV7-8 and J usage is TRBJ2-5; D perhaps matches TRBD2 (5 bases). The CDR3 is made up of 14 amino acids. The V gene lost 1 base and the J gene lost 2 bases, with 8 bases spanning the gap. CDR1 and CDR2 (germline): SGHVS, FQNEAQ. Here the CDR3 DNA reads TGTGCCAGCAGCTTAGGAGGGCAGCAAGAGACCCAGTACTTC. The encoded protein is CASSLGGQQETQYF.

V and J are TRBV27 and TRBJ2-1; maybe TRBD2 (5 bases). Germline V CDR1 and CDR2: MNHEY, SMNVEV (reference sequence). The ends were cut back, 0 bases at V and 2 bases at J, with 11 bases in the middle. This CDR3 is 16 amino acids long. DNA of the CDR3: TGTGCCAGCAGTTTATCTGGGAGAGGGACCTACAATGAGCAGTTCTTC. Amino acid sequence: CASSLSGRGTYNEQFF.

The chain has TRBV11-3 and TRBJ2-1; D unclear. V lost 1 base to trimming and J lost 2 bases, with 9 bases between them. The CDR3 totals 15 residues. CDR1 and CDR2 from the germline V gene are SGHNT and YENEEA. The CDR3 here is CASSLGGATYNEQFF. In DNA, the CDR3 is TGTGCCAGCAGCTTAGGTGGAGCTACCTACAATGAGCAGTTCTTC.

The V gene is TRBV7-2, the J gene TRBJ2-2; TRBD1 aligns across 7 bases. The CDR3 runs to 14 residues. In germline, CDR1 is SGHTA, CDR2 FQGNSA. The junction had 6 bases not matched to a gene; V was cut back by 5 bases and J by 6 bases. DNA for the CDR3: TGTGCCAGCAGCGCAGTAGGGACAGCCGGGGAGCTGTTTTTT. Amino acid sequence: CASSAVGTAGELFF.

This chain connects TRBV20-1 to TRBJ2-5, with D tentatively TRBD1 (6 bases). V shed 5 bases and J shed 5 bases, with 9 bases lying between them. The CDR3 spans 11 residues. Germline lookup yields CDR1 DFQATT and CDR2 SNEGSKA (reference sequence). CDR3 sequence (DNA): TGCAGTGCTCCCCAGGGGGAGACCCAGTACTTC. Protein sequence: CSAPQGETQYF.

DNA for the CDR3: TGCGCCAGCAGCTTGAGTTTAGGGGCGCAGTTCTTC. Its translation is CASSLSLGAQFF. The chain uses TRBV5-1 and TRBJ2-1; TRBD1 might be the D (5 bases). CDR3 length: 12 amino acids. Trimming cost V 1 base and J 12 bases, with 11 bases left between them. Germline V gene data show CDR1 as SGHRS and CDR2 as YFSETQ. Together with reference TRBV5-1 and TRBJ2-1, the CDR3 gives the full variable domain: KAGVTQTPRYLIKTRGQQVTLSCSPISGHRSVSWYQQTPGQGLQFLFEYFSETQRNKGNFPGRFSGRQFSNSRSEMNVSTLELGDSALYLCASSLSLGAQFFGPGTRLTVL.

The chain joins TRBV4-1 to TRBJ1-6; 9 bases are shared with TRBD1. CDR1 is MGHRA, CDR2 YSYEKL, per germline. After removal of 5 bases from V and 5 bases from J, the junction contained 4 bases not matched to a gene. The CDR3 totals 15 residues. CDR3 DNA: TGCGCCAGCAGCAGAAGGGACAGGGATAATTCACCCCTCCACTTT. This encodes CASSRRDRDNSPLHF.

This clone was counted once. This chain's CDR3 is CASSHNNRKRNTEAFF. CDR3 nucleotides: TGTGCCAGCAGCCATAACAACAGAAAAAGGAACACTGAAGCTTTCTTT. V usage is TRBV3-1 (or the pseudogene TRBV3-2) and J usage is TRBJ1-1; no firm D call. Per the germline V gene, CDR1 is LGHDT and CDR2 is YNNKEL (reference sequence). The V end was cut by 3 bases, the J end by 1 base, with 15 bases between. This CDR3 spans 16 amino acids.

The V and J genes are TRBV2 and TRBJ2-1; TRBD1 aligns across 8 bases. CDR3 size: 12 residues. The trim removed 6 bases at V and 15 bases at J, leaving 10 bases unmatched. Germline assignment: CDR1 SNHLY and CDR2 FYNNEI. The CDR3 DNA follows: TGTGCCAGCAGAGACAGGGGAATTGATGTGTTCTTC. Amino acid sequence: CASRDRGIDVFF.

For the CDR3, the DNA is TGTGCCAGTAGTACAATGCGCGGGGGAGATACGCAGTATTTT. Translation gives CASSTMRGGDTQYF. This chain connects TRBV19 to TRBJ2-3, with 7 bases fitting TRBD2. The CDR3 contains 14 residues. Trimming took 4 bases from V and 5 from J; bases not matched to a gene: 6. The V gene's germline CDR1 is LNHDA and CDR2 SQIVND (reference sequence).